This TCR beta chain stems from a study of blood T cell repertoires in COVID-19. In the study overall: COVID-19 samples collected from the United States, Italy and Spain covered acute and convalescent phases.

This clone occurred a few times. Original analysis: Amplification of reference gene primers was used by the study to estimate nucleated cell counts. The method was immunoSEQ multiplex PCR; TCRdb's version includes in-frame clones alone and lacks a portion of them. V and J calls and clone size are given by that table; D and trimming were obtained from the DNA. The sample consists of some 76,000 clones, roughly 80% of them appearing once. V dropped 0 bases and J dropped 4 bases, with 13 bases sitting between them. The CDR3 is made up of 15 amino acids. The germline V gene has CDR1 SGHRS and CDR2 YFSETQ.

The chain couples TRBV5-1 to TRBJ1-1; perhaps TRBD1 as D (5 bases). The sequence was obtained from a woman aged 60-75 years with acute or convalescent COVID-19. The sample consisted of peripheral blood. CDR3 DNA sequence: TGCGCCAGCAGCTTGGATTCAGGGTTGAGCACTGAAGCTTTCTTT. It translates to CASSLDSGLSTEAFF.